A single sample is the source of the 3 T cell receptor beta chains below, sequenced in a study of T-cell memory formation after mild COVID-19. TCRdb fed the 5' RACE reads into MiXCR, producing one record per CDR3 protein. This table has 45,000 to 50,000 distinct CDR3 sequences, over 6.5% appearing once. Sample: PBMCs or a T cell subset sorted from them (not recorded which). The receptors stem from a young man who had mild COVID-19 (a few samples of this study predate the infection). Cell type and time point are not known.

This clonotype was detected a few times. The chain joins TRBV3-2 to TRBJ1-4; the table's D call, TRBD1, was not checked against the DNA. TRBV3-2 is recorded as a pseudogene. This CDR3 spans 19 amino acids. This chain's CDR3 is CASSQDWVQGGPLNEKLFF. In DNA form, the CDR3 reads TGTGCCAGCAGCCAAGATTGGGTTCAGGGAGGCCCCCTTAATGAAAAACTGTTTTTT.

This clonotype was recorded many times. The chain is built from TRBV7-3 and TRBJ2-1; D unresolved. CDR1 SGHTA and CDR2 FQGTGA come from the germline V gene. The CDR3 consists of 15 residues. V was cut by 0 bases and J by 0 bases, with 6 bases left in between. The CDR3 spells CASSLTVGSYNEQFF. The CDR3, as DNA: TGTGCCAGCAGCTTAACTGTCGGCTCCTACAATGAGCAGTTCTTC.

This clonotype is deemed medium-sized. The J gene is TRBJ2-3, the V gene TRBV20-1; no clear D. The CDR3 length is 13 residues. Germline CDR1 DFQATT, CDR2 SNEGSKA (reference sequence). Trimming removed 0 bases at V and 5 bases at J, with 9 bases between. The CDR3 nucleotides are TGCAGTGCTAGAGATTACGAACGAGATACGCAGTATTTT. Translation gives CSARDYERDTQYF.